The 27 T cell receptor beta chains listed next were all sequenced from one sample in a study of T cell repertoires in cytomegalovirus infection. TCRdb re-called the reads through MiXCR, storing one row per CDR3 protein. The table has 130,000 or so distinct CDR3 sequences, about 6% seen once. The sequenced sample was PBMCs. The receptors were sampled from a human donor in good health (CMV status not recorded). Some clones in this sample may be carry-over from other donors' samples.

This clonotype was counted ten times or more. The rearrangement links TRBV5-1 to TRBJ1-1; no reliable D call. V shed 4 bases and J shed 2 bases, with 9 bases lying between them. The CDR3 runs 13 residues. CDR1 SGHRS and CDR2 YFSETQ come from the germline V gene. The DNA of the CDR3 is TGCGCCAGCAGCCCACATGGAAACACTGAAGCTTTCTTT. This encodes CASSPHGNTEAFF.

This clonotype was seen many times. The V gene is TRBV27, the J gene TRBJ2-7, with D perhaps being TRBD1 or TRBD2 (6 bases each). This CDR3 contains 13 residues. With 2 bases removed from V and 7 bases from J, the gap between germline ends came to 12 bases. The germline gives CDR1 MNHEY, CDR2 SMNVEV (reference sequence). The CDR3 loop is CASSLRQGREQYF. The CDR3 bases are TGTGCCAGCAGTTTACGGCAGGGGAGGGAGCAGTACTTC.

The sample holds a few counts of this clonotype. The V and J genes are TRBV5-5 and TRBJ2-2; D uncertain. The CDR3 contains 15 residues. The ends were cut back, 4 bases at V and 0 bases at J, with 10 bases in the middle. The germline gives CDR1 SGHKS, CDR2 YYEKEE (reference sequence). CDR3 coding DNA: TGTGCCAGCAGCCCCCAGGCTACGAACACCGGGGAGCTGTTTTTT. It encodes CASSPQATNTGELFF.

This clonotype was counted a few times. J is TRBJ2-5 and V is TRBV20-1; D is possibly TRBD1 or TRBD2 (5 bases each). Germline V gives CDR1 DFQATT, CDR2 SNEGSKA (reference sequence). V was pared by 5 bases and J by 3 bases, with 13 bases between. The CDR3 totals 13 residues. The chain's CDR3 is CSAPGRREETQYF. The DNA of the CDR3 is TGCAGTGCTCCGGGACGTCGAGAAGAGACCCAGTACTTC.

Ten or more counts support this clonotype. This chain's CDR3 is CAIEGQGAVGYTF. CDR3 DNA sequence: TGTGCCATCGAGGGGCAGGGGGCAGTTGGCTACACCTTC. V gene TRBV10-3 combines with J gene TRBJ1-2, with TRBD1 matching over 8 bases. This CDR3 region has 13 residues. Germline CDR1 reads ENHRY; CDR2 reads SYGVKD. With 8 bases clipped from V and 7 bases from J, the junction kept 9 bases outside the gene matches.

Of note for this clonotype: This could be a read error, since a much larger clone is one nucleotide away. As DNA, the CDR3 is TGTGCCAGTAGAAAGGGAATGAACATTGAAGCTTTCTTT. Its protein is CASRKGMNIEAFF. The rearrangement links TRBV6-2 or TRBV6-3 to TRBJ1-1, with D unclear. This CDR3 region has 13 residues. Germline-derived CDR1 and CDR2 are MNHEY and SVGEGT.

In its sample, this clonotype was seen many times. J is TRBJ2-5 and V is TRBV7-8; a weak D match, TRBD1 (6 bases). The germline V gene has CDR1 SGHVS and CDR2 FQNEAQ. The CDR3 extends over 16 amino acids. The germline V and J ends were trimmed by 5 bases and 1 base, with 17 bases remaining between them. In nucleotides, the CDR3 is TGTGCCAGCAGCCCTAGGCAGGGGAGAACCCAAGAGACCCAGTACTTC. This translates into CASSPRQGRTQETQYF.

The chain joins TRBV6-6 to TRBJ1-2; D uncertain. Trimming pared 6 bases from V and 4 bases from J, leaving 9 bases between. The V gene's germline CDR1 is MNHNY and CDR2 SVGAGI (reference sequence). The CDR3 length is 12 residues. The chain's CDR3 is CASSTASYGYTF. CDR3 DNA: TGTGCCAGCAGCACAGCGTCCTATGGCTACACCTTC.

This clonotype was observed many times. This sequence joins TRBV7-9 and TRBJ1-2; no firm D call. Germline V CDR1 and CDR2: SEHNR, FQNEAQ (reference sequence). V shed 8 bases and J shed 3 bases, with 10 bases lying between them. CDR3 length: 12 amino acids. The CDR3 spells CASYGSHYGYTF. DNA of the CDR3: TGTGCCAGCTACGGGTCCCACTATGGCTACACCTTC.

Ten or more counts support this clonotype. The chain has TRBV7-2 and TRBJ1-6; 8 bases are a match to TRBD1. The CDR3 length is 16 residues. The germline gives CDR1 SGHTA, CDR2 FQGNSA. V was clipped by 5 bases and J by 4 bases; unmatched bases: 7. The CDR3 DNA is TGTGCCAGCAGCACTCGACAGGGGCCGTATAATTCACCCCTCCACTTT. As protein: CASSTRQGPYNSPLHF.

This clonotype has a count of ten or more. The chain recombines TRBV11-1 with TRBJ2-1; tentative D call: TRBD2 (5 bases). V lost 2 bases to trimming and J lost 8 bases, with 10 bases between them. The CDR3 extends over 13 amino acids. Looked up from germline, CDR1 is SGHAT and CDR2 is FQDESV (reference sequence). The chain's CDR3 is CASSLWSGDEQFF. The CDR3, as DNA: TGTGCCAGCAGCTTATGGTCCGGGGATGAGCAGTTCTTC.

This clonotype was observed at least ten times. The CDR3 DNA reads TGTGCCAGCAGTTTAGGCAGGGTTGATGAAGCTTTCTTT. The encoded protein is CASSLGRVDEAFF. The rearrangement links TRBV25-1 to TRBJ1-1; tentatively, D is TRBD1 (5 bases). V shed 5 bases and J shed 7 bases, with 14 bases lying between them. This CDR3 is built from 13 residues. Germline loops: CDR1 MGHDK, CDR2 SYGVNS.

The CDR3 coding sequence is TGTGCCAGCGGCGGACAGGGGGCTTACGAGCAGTACTTC. Protein: CASGGQGAYEQYF. The chain combines TRBV12-3 or TRBV12-4 with TRBJ2-7, with 11 nucleotides matching TRBD1. J lost 4 bases, V lost 8 bases, and 4 bases had no gene match. The CDR3 has 13 residues.

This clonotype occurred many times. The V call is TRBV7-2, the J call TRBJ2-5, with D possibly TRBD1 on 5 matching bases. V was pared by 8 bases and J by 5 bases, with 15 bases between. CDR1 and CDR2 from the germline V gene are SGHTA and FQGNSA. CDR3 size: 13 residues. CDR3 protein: CASGKEHRETQYF. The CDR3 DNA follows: TGTGCCAGCGGTAAGGAACACAGGGAGACCCAGTACTTC. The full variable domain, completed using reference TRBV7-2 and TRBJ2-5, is GAGVSQSPSNKVTEKGKDVELRCDPISGHTALYWYRQSLGQGLEFLIYFQGNSAPDKSGLPSDRFSAERTGGSVSTLTIQRTQQEDSAVYLCASGKEHRETQYFGPGTRLLVL.

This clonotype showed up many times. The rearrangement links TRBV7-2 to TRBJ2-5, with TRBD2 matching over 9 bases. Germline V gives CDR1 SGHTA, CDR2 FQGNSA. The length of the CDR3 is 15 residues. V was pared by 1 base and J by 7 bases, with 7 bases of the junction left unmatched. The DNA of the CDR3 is TGTGCCAGCAGCTTAGATTTGCGGGGGGGCGGGACCCAGTACTTC. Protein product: CASSLDLRGGGTQYF.

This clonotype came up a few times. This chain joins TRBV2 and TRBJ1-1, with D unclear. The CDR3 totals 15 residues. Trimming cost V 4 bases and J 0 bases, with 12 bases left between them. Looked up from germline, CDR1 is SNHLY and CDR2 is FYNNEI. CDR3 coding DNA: TGTGCCAGCAGTGTCACTGGTGGGATGAACACTGAAGCTTTCTTT. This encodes CASSVTGGMNTEAFF.

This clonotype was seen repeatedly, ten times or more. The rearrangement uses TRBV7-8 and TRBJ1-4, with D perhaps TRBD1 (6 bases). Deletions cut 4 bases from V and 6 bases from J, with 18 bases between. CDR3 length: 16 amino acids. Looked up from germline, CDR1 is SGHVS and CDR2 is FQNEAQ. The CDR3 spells CASSSIDRDIDEKLFF. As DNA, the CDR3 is TGTGCCAGCAGCTCGATCGACCGGGACATAGATGAAAAACTGTTTTTT.

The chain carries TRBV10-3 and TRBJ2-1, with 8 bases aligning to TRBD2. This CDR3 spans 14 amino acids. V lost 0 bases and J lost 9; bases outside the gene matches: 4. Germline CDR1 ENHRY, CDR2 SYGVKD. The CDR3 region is CAISESGGVSEQFF. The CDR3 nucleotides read TGTGCCATCAGTGAGTCCGGGGGGGTGAGTGAGCAGTTCTTC.

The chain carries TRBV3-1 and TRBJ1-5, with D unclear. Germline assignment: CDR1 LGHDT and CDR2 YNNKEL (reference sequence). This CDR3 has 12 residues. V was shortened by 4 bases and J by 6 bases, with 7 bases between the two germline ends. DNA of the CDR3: TGTGCCAGCAGCCCCGAGGGTCAGCCCCAGCATTTT. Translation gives CASSPEGQPQHF.

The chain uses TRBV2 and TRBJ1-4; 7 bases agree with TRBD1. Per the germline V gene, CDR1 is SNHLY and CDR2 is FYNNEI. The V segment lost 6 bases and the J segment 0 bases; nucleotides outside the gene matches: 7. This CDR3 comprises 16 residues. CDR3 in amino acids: CASREGQFATNEKLFF. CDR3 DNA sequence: TGTGCCAGCAGAGAGGGACAGTTTGCAACTAATGAAAAACTGTTTTTT.

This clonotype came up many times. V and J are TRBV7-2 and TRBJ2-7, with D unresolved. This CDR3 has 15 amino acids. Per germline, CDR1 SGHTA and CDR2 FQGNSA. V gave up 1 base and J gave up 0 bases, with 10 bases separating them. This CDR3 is CASSLDILHSYEQYF. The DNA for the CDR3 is TGTGCCAGCAGCTTAGACATCCTACACTCCTACGAGCAGTACTTC.

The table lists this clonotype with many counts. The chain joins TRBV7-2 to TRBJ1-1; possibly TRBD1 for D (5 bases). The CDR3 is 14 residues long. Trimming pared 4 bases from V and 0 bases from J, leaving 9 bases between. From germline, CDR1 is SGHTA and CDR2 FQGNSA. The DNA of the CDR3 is TGTGCCAGCAGCTCTGACAGTATGAACACTGAAGCTTTCTTT. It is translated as CASSSDSMNTEAFF.

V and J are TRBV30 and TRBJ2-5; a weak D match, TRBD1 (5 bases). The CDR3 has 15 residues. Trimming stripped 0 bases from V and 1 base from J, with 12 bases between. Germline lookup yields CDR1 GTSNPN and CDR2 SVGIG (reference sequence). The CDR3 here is CAWSVVDSLQETQYF. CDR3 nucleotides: TGTGCCTGGAGTGTGGTCGACAGCCTCCAAGAGACCCAGTACTTC.

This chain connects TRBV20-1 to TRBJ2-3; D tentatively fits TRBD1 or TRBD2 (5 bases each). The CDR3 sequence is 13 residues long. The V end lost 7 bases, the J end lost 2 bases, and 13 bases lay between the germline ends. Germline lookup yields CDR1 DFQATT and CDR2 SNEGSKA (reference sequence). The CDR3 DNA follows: TGCAGTGTTCGAGGGGAGCACACAGATACGCAGTATTTT. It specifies CSVRGEHTDTQYF.

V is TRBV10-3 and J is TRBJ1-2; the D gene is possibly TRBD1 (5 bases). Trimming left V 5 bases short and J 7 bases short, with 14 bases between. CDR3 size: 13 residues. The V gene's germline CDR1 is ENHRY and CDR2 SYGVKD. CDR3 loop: CAISTRGVGGYTF. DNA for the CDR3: TGTGCCATCAGTACTCGGGGGGTTGGTGGCTACACCTTC.

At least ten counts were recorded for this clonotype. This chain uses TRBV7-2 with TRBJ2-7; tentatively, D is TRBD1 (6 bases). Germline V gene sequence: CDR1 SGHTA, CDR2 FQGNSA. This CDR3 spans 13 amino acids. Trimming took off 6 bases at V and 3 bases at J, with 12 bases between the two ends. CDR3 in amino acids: CASSSDRNYEQYF. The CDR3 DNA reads TGTGCCAGCAGTTCCGACAGGAACTACGAGCAGTACTTC.

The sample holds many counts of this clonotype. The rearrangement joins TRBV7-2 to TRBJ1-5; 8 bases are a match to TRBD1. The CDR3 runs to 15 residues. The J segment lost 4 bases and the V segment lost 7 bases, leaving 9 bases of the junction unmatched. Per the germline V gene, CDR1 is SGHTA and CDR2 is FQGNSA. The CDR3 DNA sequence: TGTGCCAGCAACGAAGACAGGGGAGATAATCAGCCCCAGCATTTT. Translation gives CASNEDRGDNQPQHF.